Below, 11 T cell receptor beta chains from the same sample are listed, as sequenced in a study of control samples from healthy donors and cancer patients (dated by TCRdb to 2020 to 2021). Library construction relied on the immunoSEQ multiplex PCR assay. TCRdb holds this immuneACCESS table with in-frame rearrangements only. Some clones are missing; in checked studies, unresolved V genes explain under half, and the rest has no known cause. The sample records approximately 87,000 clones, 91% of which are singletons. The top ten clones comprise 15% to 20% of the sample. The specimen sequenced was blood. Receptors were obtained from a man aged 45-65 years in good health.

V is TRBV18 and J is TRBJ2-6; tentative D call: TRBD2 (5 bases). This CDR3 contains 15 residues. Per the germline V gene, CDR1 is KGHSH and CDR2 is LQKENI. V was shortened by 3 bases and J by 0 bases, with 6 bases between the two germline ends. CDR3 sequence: CASSPGDSGANVLTF. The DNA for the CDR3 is TGTGCCAGCTCACCCGGGGACTCTGGGGCCAACGTCCTGACTTTC.

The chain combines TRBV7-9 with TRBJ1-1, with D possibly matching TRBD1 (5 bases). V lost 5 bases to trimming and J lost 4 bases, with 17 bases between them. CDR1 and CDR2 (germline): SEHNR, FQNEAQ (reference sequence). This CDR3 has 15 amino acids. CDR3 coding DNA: TGTGCCAGCAGCCCTGGAGCAGGGCGGATCACTGAAGCTTTCTTT. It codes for CASSPGAGRITEAFF. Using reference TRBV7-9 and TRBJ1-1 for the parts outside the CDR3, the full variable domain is DTGVSQNPRHKITKRGQNVTFRCDPISEHNRLYWYRQTLGQGPEFLTYFQNEAQLEKSRLLSDRFSAERPKGSFSTLEIQRTEQGDSAMYLCASSPGAGRITEAFFGQGTRLTVV.

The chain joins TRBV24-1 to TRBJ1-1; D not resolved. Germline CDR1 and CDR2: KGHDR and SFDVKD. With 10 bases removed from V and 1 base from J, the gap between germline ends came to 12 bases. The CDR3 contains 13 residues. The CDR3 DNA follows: TGTGCCACTCGTTGGGCGCAGAACACTGAAGCTTTCTTT. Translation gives CATRWAQNTEAFF.

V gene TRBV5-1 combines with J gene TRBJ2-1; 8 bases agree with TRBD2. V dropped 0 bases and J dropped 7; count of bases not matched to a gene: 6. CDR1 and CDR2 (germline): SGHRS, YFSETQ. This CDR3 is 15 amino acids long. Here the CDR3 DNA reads TGCGCCAGCAGCTTGGGCCCCGGGACTAGGAATGAGCAGTTCTTC. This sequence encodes CASSLGPGTRNEQFF. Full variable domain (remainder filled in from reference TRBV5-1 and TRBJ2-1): KAGVTQTPRYLIKTRGQQVTLSCSPISGHRSVSWYQQTPGQGLQFLFEYFSETQRNKGNFPGRFSGRQFSNSRSEMNVSTLELGDSALYLCASSLGPGTRNEQFFGPGTRLTVL.

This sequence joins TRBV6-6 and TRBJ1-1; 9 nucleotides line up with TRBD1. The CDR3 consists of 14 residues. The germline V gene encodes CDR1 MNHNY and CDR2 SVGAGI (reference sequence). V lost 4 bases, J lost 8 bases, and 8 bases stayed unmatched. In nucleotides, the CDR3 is TGTGCCAGCAGTTTCCCTACAGGGGGCTCGGAAGCTTTCTTT. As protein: CASSFPTGGSEAFF.

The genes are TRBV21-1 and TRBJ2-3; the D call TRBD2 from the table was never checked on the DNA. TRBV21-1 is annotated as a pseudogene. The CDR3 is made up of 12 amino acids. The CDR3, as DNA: TGTGCCAGAGAGGGAGATACAGATACGCAGTATTTT. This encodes CAREGDTDTQYF.

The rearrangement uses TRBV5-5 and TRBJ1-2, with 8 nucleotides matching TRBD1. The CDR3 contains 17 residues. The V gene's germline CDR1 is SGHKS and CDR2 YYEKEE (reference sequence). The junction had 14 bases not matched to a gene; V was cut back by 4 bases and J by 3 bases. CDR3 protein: CASSPLPGGLNDYGYTF. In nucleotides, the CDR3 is TGTGCCAGCAGCCCCCTGCCAGGGGGCTTAAATGACTATGGCTACACCTTC.

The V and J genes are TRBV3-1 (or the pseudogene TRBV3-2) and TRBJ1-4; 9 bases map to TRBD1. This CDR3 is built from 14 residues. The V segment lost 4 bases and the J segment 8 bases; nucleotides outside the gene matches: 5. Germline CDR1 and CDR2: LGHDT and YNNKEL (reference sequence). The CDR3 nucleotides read TGTGCCAGCAGCCCCGGACAGGGGAGGGAAAAACTGTTTTTT. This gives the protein CASSPGQGREKLFF.

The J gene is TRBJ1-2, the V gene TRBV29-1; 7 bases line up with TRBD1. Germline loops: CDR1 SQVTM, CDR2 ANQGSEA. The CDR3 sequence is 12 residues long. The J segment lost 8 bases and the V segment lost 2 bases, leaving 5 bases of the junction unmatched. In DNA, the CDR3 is TGCAGCGTTGAAACAGGGGCAGGCGGCTACACCTTC. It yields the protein CSVETGAGGYTF.

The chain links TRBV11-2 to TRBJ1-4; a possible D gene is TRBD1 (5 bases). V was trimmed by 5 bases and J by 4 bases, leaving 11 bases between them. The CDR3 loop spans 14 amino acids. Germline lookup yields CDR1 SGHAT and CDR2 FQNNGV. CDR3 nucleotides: TGTGCCAGCAGCCGGGGGGGTGGTAATGAAAAACTGTTTTTT. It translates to CASSRGGGNEKLFF.

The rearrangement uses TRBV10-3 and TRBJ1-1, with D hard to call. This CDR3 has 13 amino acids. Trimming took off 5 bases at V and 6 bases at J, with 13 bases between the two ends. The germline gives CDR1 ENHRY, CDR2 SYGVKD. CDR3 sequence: CAISQNQEAEAFF. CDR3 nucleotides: TGTGCCATCAGTCAAAACCAGGAGGCTGAAGCTTTCTTT.